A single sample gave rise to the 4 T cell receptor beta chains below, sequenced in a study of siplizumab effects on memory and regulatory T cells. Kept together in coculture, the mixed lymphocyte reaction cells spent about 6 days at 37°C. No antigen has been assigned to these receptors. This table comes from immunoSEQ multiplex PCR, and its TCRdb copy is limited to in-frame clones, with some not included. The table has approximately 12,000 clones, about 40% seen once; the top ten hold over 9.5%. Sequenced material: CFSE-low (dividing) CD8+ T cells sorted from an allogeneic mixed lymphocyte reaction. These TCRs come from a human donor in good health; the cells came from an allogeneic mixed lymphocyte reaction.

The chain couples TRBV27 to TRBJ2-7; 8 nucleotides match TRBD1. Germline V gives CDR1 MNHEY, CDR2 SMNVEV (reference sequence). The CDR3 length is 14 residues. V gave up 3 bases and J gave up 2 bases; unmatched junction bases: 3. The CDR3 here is CASSFTTGAYEQYF. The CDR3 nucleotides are TGTGCCAGCAGTTTCACGACAGGGGCCTACGAGCAGTACTTC.

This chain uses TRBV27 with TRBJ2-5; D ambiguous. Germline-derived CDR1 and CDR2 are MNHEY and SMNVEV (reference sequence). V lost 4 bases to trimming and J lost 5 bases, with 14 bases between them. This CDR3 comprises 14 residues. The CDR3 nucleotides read TGTGCCAGCAGTTCGACGCCACCCGTGGAGACCCAGTACTTC. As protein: CASSSTPPVETQYF.

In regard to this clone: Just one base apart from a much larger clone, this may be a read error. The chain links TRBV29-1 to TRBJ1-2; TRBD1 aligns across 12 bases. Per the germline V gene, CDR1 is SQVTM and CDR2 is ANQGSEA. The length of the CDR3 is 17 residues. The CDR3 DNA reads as TGCAGCGTAACGTTGTCTAGGGACAGGGGGCGCTACTATGACTACACCTTC. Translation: CSVTLSRDRGRYYDYTF.

CDR3 in DNA: TGTGCCATCAGTGAGACGGGGGGCCTCTACGAGCAGTACTTC. Its translation is CAISETGGLYEQYF. The chain links TRBV10-3 to TRBJ2-7; TRBD2 might be the D (7 bases). The germline V and J ends were trimmed by 2 bases and 3 bases, with 11 bases remaining between them. The CDR3 is 14 residues long. The germline gives CDR1 ENHRY, CDR2 SYGVKD.